These 9 T cell receptor beta chains share one sample of origin, sequenced in a study of blood T cell repertoires in COVID-19. Data came from immunoSEQ multiplex PCR; TCRdb stores just in-frame clones and leaves some out. The data show 140,000 to 150,000 clones, 80% to 90% seen once. Material for sequencing was PBMCs or T cells enriched from blood (not recorded which). Receptors were obtained from a man aged 60 to 75 who had recovered from COVID-19.

The V call is TRBV27, the J call TRBJ2-7, with 9 bases fitting TRBD1. The CDR3 has 14 residues. Per the germline V gene, CDR1 is MNHEY and CDR2 is SMNVEV (reference sequence). The V gene end was trimmed by 6 bases and the J gene end by 4 bases; junction bases not matched to a gene: 7. CDR3 amino acids: CASSPGTGKYEQYF. DNA for the CDR3: TGTGCCAGCAGCCCCGGGACAGGGAAATACGAGCAGTACTTC.

This chain uses TRBV5-8 with TRBJ1-5, with a weak D call TRBD1 (6 bases). In germline, CDR1 is SGHTS, CDR2 YDEGEE. V lost 5 bases and J 0 bases, leaving 18 bases between the germline ends. The CDR3 is 17 residues long. The CDR3 spells CASRFDPGQNSNQPQHF. Here the CDR3 DNA reads TGTGCCAGCAGGTTCGATCCGGGACAAAATAGCAATCAGCCCCAGCATTTT.

This clone was seen a few times. The CDR3, as DNA: TGTGCCAGCAGCCAAGAAATGAGGGGGCGCTTCAACAATGAGCAGTTCTTC. The encoded protein is CASSQEMRGRFNNEQFF. The chain combines TRBV3-1 (or the pseudogene TRBV3-2) with TRBJ2-1, with 7 bases aligning to TRBD1. J was trimmed by 5 bases and V by 0 bases; bases with no gene match: 10. The V gene's germline CDR1 is LGHDT and CDR2 YNNKEL (reference sequence). The CDR3 runs 17 residues.

This sequence joins TRBV30 and TRBJ2-2; D possibly corresponds to TRBD2 (6 bases). Germline loops: CDR1 GTSNPN, CDR2 SVGIG (reference sequence). The ends were cut back, 0 bases at V and 7 bases at J, with 12 bases in the middle. The CDR3 is 14 residues long. The CDR3 reads CAWSVQLGGGELFF. The CDR3 DNA reads TGTGCCTGGAGTGTACAATTGGGGGGCGGGGAGCTGTTTTTT.

J is TRBJ1-5 and V is TRBV29-1, with 7 bases identical to TRBD1. After removal of 5 bases from V and 4 bases from J, the junction contained 5 bases not matched to a gene. The CDR3 consists of 13 residues. Germline-derived CDR1 and CDR2 are SQVTM and ANQGSEA. CDR3 amino acids: CSVRATGNQPQHF. The CDR3 nucleotides are TGCAGCGTTCGGGCGACAGGGAATCAGCCCCAGCATTTT.

This chain links TRBV29-1 with TRBJ1-1; D might be TRBD1 (5 bases). Germline V gene lookup returns CDR1 SQVTM and CDR2 ANQGSEA. The V gene lost 0 bases and the J gene lost 4 bases, with 12 bases spanning the gap. This CDR3 comprises 14 residues. The CDR3 DNA follows: TGCAGCGTTGAAGAGAAGGCCCAGGGCACTGAAGCTTTCTTT. Protein sequence: CSVEEKAQGTEAFF.

This clone was recorded once. This sequence joins TRBV9 and TRBJ1-5; D gene ambiguous. Germline V gene lookup returns CDR1 SGDLS and CDR2 YYNGEE. This CDR3 region has 13 residues. The V end was cut by 0 bases, the J end by 6 bases, with 7 bases between. CDR3 DNA sequence: TGTGCCAGCAGCGTAGGGTTGAGTCAGCCCCAGCATTTT. It is translated as CASSVGLSQPQHF.

The chain couples TRBV6-5 to TRBJ2-1; D is unresolved. The germline CDR1 and CDR2 sequences are MNHEY and SVGAGI. The germline V and J ends were trimmed by 7 bases and 4 bases, with 5 bases remaining between them. The CDR3 runs 11 residues. CDR3 sequence: CASNSYNEQFF. The CDR3 DNA reads as TGTGCCAGCAACAGTTACAATGAGCAGTTCTTC.

This chain joins TRBV28 and TRBJ2-3; a possible D gene is TRBD2 (5 bases). Germline CDR1 MDHEN, CDR2 SYDVKM. V lost 5 bases and J lost 2, with 11 bases in between. This CDR3 region has 14 residues. The CDR3 reads CASSPSGDTDTQYF. CDR3 DNA sequence: TGTGCCAGCAGTCCCTCCGGGGACACAGATACGCAGTATTTT.